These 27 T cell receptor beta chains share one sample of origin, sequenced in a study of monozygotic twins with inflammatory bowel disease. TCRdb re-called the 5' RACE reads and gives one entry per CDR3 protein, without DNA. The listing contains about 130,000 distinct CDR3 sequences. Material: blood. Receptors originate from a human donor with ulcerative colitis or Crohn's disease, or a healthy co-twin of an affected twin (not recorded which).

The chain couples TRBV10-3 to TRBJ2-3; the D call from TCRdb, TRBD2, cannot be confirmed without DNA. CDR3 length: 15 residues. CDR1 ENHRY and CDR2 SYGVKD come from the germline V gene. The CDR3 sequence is CAISVSGDSTDTQYF.

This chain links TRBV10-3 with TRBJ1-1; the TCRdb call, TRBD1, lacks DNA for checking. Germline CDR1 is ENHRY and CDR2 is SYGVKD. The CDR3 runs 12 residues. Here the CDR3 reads CAISGGRGTAFF.

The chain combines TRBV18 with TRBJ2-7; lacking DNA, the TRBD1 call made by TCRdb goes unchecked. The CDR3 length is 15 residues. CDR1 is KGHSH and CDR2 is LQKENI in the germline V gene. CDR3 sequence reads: CASSLGTGLLYEQYF. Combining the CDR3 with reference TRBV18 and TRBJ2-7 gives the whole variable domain NAGVMQNPRHLVRRRGQEARLRCSPMKGHSHVYWYRQLPEEGLKFMVYLQKENIIDESGMPKERFSAEFPKEGPSILRIQQVVRGDSAAYFCASSLGTGLLYEQYFGPGTRLTVT.

The CDR3 loop is CSVADQGQGTYEQYF. The chain has TRBV29-1 and TRBJ2-7; lacking DNA, the TRBD1 call made by TCRdb goes unchecked. CDR1 and CDR2 from the germline V gene are SQVTM and ANQGSEA. The CDR3 has 15 residues.

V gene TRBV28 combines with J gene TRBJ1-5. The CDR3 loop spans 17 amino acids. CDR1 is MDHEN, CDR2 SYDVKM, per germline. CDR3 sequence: CASSLYPEPRGNQPQHF.

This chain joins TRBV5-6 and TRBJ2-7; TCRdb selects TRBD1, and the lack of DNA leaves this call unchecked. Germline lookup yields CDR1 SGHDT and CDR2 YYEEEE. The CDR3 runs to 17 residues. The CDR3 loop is CASSLWATGTGYYEQYF.

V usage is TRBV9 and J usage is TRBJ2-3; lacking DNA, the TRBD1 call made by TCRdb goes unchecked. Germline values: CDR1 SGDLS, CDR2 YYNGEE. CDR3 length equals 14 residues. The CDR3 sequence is CASSVDSGSDTQYF.

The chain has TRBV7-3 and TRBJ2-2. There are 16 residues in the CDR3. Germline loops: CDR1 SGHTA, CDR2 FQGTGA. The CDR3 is CASSLDPHPNTGELFF.

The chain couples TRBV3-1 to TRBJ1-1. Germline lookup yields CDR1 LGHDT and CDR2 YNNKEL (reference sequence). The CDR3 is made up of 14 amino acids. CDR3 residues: CASSQGLMNTEAFF.

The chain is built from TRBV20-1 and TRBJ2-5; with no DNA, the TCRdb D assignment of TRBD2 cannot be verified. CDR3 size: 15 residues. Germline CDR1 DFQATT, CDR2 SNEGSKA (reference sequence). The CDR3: CSAREARAPGETQYF.

CDR3 region: CASSEGGTSFTDTQYF. The chain recombines TRBV10-1 with TRBJ2-3; TCRdb gives TRBD2 as the D gene, but with no DNA this cannot be confirmed. CDR3 size: 16 residues. CDR1 and CDR2 from the germline V gene are WNHNN and SYGVQD (reference sequence).

CDR3 protein: CASSYSRETQYF. The chain is built from TRBV7-9 and TRBJ2-5; TCRdb gives TRBD1 as the D gene, but with no DNA this cannot be confirmed. The CDR3 spans 12 residues. CDR1 is SEHNR, CDR2 FQNEAQ, per germline (reference sequence).

The CDR3: CASGLTGGGHNEQFF. The V and J genes are TRBV5-1 and TRBJ2-1; TCRdb indicates TRBD1, and absent DNA this call remains unverified. CDR1 and CDR2 from the germline V gene are SGHRS and YFSETQ. CDR3 length equals 15 residues.

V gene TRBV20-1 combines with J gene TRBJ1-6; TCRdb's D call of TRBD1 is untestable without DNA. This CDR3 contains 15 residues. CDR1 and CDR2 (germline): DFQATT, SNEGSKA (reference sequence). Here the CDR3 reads CSARPDSRGGSPLHF.

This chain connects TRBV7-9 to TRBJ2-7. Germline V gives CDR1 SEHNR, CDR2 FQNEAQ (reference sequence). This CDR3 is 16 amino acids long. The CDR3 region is CASSLGLSGIPYEQYF.

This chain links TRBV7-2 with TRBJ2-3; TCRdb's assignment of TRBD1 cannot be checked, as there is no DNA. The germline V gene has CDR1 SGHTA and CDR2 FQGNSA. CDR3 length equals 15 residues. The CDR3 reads CASSTEGRGTDTQYF.

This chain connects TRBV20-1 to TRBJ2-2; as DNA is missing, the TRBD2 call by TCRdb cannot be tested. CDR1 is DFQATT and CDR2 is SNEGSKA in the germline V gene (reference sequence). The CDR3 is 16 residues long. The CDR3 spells CSARAQSGSAAGELFF.

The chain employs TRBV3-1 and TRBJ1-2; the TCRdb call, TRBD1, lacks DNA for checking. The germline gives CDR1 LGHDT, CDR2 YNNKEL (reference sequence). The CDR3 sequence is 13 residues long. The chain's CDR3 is CASSQRGLDGYTF.

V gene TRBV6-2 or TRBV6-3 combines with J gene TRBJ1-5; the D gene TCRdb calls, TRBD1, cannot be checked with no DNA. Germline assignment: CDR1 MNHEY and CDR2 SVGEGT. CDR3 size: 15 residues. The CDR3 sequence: CASSPTGSRNQPQHF.

CDR3 loop: CASSRSGTTGNTIYF. This sequence joins TRBV5-1 and TRBJ1-3. Germline CDR1 reads SGHRS; CDR2 reads YFSETQ. The CDR3 runs 15 residues.

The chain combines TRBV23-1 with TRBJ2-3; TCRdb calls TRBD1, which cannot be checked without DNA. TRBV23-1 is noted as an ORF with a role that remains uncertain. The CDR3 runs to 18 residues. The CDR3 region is CASSRGTGKRKCTDTQYF.

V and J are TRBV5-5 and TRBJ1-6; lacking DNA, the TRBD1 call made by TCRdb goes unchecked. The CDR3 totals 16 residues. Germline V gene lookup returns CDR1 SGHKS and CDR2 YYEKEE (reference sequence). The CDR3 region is CASRRQGTSHNSPLHF.

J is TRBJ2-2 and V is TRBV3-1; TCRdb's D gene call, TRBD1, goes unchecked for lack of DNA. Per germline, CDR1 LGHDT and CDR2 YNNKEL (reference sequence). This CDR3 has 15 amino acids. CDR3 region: CASSPGTGYTGELFF.

CDR3: CASSSRLATDTQYF. The chain couples TRBV27 to TRBJ2-3. Germline CDR1 MNHEY, CDR2 SMNVEV (reference sequence). CDR3 length: 14 amino acids.

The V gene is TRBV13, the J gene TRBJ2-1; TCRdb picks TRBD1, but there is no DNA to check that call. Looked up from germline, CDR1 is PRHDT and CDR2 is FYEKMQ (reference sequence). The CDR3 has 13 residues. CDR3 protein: CASSRQGSNEQFF.

The CDR3 is CATSDFPRDAGANVLTF. The rearrangement joins TRBV24-1 to TRBJ2-6; TCRdb lists TRBD1, though no DNA is available to test this call. The germline CDR1 and CDR2 sequences are KGHDR and SFDVKD. CDR3 length equals 17 residues.

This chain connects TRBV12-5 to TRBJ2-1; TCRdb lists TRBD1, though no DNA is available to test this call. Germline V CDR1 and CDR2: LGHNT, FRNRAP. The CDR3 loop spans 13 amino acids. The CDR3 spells CASGLTGHNEQFF.